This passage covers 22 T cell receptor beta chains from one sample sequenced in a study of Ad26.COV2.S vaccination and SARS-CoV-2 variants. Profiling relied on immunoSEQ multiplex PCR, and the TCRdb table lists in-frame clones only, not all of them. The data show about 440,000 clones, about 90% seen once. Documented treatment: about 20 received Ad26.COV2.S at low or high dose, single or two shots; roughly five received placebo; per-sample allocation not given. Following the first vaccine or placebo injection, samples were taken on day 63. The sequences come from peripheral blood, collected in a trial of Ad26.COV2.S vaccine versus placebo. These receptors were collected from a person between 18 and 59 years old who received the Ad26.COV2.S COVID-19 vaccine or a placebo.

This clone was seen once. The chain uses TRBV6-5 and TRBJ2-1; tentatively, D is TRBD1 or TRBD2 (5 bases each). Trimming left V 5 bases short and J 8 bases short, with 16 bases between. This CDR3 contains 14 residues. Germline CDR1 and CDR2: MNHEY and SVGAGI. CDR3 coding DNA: TGTGCCAGCAGTAGAGGGAATGGGGACCATGAGCAGTTCTTC. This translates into CASSRGNGDHEQFF.

The CDR3 sequence is CASRGTSGRGSRTDTQYF. CDR3 sequence (DNA): TGTGCCAGCAGGGGGACTAGCGGGAGGGGCTCACGCACAGATACGCAGTATTTT. The chain is built from TRBV28 and TRBJ2-3, with 16 bases lining up with TRBD2. The CDR3 length is 18 residues. Per the germline V gene, CDR1 is MDHEN and CDR2 is SYDVKM. After removal of 6 bases from V and 1 base from J, the junction contained 7 bases not matched to a gene.

The chain's CDR3 is CASSHTGGETQYF. CDR3 DNA sequence: TGTGCCAGCAGCCACACAGGGGGGGAGACCCAGTACTTC. This chain connects TRBV6-5 to TRBJ2-5; TRBD1 matches at 8 bases. Germline CDR1 reads MNHEY; CDR2 reads SVGAGI. The J segment lost 5 bases and the V segment lost 6 bases, leaving 5 bases of the junction unmatched. The CDR3 loop spans 13 amino acids.

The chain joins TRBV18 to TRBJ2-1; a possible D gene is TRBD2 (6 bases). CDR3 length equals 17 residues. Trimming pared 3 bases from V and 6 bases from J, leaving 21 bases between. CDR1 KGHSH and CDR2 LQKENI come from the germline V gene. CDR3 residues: CASSPLGQGGSLNEQFF. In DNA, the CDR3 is TGTGCCAGCTCACCGCTCGGGCAGGGAGGTTCCCTCAATGAGCAGTTCTTC.

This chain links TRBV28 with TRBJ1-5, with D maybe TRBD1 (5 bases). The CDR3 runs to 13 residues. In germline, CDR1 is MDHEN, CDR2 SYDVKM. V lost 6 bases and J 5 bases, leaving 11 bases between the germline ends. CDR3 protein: CASRSGIDQPQHF. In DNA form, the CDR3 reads TGTGCCAGCAGGTCAGGGATCGATCAGCCCCAGCATTTT.

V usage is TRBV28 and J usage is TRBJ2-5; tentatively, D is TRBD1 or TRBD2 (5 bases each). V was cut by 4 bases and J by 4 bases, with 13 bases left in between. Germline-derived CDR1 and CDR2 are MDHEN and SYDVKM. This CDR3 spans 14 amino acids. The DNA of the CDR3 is TGTGCCAGCAGTTCAGAGGGGTGGGGAGAGACCCAGTACTTC. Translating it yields CASSSEGWGETQYF. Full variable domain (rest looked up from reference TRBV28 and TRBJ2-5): DVKVTQSSRYLVKRTGEKVFLECVQDMDHENMFWYRQDPGLGLRLIYFSYDVKMKEKGDIPEGYSVSREKKERFSLILESASTNQTSMYLCASSSEGWGETQYFGPGTRLLVL.

Here the CDR3 DNA reads TGTGCCAGCAGTTACTCGTTCGCCAGCCAAGCTTTCTTT. Translated, it gives CASSYSFASQAFF. This chain connects TRBV6-2 or TRBV6-3 to TRBJ1-1, with unresolved D. With 0 bases removed from V and 9 bases from J, the gap between germline ends came to 11 bases. The CDR3 has 13 amino acids. Per germline, CDR1 MNHEY and CDR2 SVGEGT.

The DNA for the CDR3 is TGTGCCAGCAGCTTAACGGGGGCTTCGGCGGGAGGGCCGGGGGAGCAGTACTTC. As protein: CASSLTGASAGGPGEQYF. The chain has TRBV7-2 and TRBJ2-7, with TRBD2 matching over 9 bases. Germline V gene sequence: CDR1 SGHTA, CDR2 FQGNSA. V shed 2 bases and J 7 bases; nucleotides not matched to a gene: 18. This CDR3 is 18 amino acids long.

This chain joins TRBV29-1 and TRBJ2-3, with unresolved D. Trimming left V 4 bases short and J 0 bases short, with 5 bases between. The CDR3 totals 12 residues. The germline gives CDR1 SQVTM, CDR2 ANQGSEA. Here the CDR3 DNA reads TGCAGCGTTGCTGTTAGCACAGATACGCAGTATTTT. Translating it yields CSVAVSTDTQYF.

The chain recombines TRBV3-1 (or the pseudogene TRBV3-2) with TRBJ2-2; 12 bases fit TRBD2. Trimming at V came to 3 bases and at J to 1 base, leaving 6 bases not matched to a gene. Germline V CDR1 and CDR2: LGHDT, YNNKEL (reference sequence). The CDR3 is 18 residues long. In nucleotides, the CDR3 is TGTGCCAGCAGCCAGGCACTAGCGGGAGGTGTGAACACCGGGGAGCTGTTTTTT. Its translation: CASSQALAGGVNTGELFF.

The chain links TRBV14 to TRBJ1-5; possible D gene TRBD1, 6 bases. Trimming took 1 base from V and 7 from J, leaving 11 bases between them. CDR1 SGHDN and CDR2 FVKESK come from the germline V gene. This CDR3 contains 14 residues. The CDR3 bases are TGTGCCAGCAGCCAAGGAGGGGGAACCCAGCCCCAGCATTTT. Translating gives CASSQGGGTQPQHF.

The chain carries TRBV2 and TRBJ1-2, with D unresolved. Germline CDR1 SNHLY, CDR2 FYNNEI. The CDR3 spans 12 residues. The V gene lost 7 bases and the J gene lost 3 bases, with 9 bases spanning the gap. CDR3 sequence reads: CASNPGYYGYTF. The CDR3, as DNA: TGTGCCAGCAACCCGGGATACTATGGCTACACCTTC.

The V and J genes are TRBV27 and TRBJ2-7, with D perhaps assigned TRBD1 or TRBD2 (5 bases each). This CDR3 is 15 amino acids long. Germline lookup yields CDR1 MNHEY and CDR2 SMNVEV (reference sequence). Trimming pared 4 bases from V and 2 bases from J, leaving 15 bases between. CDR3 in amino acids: CASSYLGTETYEQYF. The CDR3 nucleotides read TGTGCCAGCAGTTATTTGGGGACGGAAACCTACGAGCAGTACTTC.

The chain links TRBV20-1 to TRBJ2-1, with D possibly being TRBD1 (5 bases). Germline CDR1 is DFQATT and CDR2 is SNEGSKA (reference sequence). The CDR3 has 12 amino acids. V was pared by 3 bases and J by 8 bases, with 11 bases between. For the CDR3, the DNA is TGCAGTGCTAGTTCACAGGTGGATGAGCAGTTCTTC. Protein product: CSASSQVDEQFF.

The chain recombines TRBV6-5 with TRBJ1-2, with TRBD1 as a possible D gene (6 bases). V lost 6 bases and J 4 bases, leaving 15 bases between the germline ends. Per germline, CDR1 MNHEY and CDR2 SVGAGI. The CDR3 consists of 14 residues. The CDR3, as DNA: TGTGCCAGCAGCCGAGGGGGTTTAAGCTATGGCTACACCTTC. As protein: CASSRGGLSYGYTF.

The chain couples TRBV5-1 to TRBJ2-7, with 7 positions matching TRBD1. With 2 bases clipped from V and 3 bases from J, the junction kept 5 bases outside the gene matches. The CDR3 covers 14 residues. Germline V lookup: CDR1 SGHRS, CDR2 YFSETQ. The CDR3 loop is CASSFRQGYYEQYF. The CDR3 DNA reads TGCGCCAGCAGCTTTAGACAGGGTTACTACGAGCAGTACTTC.

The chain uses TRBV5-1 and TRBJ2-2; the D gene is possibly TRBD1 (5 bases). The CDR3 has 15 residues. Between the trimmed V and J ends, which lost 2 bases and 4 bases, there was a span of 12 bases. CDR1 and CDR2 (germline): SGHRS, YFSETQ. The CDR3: CASSLGDSPTGELFF. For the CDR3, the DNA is TGCGCCAGCAGCTTAGGAGACAGCCCCACCGGGGAGCTGTTTTTT.

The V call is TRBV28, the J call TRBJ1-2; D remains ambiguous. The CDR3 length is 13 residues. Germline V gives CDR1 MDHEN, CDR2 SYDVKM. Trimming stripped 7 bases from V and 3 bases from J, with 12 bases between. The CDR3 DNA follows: TGTGCCAGCACCCATGGGTCCTACTATGGCTACACCTTC. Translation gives CASTHGSYYGYTF.

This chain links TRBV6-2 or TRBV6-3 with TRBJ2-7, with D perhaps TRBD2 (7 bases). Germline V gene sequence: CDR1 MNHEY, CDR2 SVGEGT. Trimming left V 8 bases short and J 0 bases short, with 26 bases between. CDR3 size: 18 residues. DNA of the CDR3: TGTGCCAGCGGCCTGCTGTGGGGGCTAGCGGATAACTCCTACGAGCAGTACTTC. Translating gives CASGLLWGLADNSYEQYF.

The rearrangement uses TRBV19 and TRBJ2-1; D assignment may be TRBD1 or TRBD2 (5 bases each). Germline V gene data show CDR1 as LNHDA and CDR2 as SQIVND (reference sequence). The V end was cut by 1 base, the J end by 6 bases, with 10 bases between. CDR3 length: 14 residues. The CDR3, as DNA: TGTGCCAGTAGTATAGGGGCAGGGACCAATGAGCAGTTCTTC. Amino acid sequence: CASSIGAGTNEQFF.

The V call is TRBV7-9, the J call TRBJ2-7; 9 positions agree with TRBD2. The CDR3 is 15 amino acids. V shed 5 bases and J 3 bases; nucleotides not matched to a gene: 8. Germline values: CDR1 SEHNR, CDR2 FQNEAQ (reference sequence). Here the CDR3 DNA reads TGTGCCAGCAGCAAGACTAGCGGACTATTCTACGAGCAGTACTTC. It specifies CASSKTSGLFYEQYF.

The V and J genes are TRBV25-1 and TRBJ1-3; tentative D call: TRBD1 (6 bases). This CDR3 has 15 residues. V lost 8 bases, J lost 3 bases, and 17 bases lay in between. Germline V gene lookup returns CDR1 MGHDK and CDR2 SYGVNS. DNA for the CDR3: TGTGCCAGCGAATCGGCCGGGGGGCTTGGAAACACCATATATTTT. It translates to CASESAGGLGNTIYF.